The 21 T cell receptor beta chains given below trace back to one sample, sequenced in a study of Ad26.COV2.S vaccination and SARS-CoV-2 variants. Assay: immunoSEQ multiplex PCR; the TCRdb copy retains only in-frame clones and omits some. The sample shows about 400,000 clones, around nine tenths of them seen only once. Treatment described: around 19 received Ad26.COV2.S at low or high dose, single or two shots; a few received placebo; per-sample allocation not given. The samples were gathered on day 63 after the first injection of vaccine or placebo. Sequences were derived from peripheral blood, sampled in a trial of Ad26.COV2.S vaccine versus placebo. These receptor sequences come from a person aged 18 to 59 who received the Ad26.COV2.S COVID-19 vaccine or a placebo.

V is TRBV2 and J is TRBJ1-5; perhaps TRBD1 as D (6 bases). V gave up 5 bases and J gave up 5 bases, with 10 bases separating them. Germline V gene data show CDR1 as SNHLY and CDR2 as FYNNEI. This CDR3 region has 13 residues. The CDR3 protein is CASSWGRDQPQHF. DNA of the CDR3: TGTGCCAGCAGTTGGGGGCGCGATCAGCCCCAGCATTTT.

This rearrangement joins TRBV2 to TRBJ1-5; D perhaps matches TRBD1 (6 bases). The ends were cut back, 1 base at V and 7 bases at J, with 11 bases in the middle. Germline V gene lookup returns CDR1 SNHLY and CDR2 FYNNEI. CDR3 length: 14 residues. The CDR3 sequence: CASSEGTQGQPQHF. CDR3 in DNA: TGTGCCAGCAGTGAAGGGACCCAGGGGCAGCCCCAGCATTTT.

The chain employs TRBV5-1 and TRBJ1-2; 7 bases align to TRBD1. This CDR3 region has 14 residues. CDR1 and CDR2 from the germline V gene are SGHRS and YFSETQ. The V gene end was trimmed by 2 bases and the J gene end by 8 bases; junction bases not matched to a gene: 9. The CDR3 loop is CASSFHTGEQGYTF. CDR3 coding DNA: TGCGCCAGCAGCTTCCACACAGGGGAGCAAGGCTACACCTTC.

The chain has TRBV11-2 and TRBJ2-7; no clear D. The germline V and J ends were trimmed by 3 bases and 0 bases, with 6 bases remaining between them. Per germline, CDR1 SGHAT and CDR2 FQNNGV. The CDR3 is made up of 13 amino acids. The CDR3: CASSFDFSYEQYF. The CDR3 nucleotides are TGTGCCAGCAGCTTCGACTTCTCCTACGAGCAGTACTTC.

This clone was detected only once. V and J are TRBV19 and TRBJ1-1, with D perhaps matching TRBD1 (5 bases). The CDR3 runs 13 residues. Germline CDR1 and CDR2: LNHDA and SQIVND (reference sequence). Trimming removed 0 bases at V and 6 bases at J, with 8 bases between. The CDR3 DNA follows: TGTGCCAGTAGTATAGACAGGGACGCTGAAGCTTTCTTT. This encodes CASSIDRDAEAFF.

As for this clone: The identical CDR3 is also encoded by other nucleotide sequences in the sample. The rearrangement links TRBV5-1 to TRBJ1-1; no clear D gene. Germline CDR1 reads SGHRS; CDR2 reads YFSETQ. This CDR3 comprises 14 residues. With 0 bases removed from V and 2 bases from J, the gap between germline ends came to 8 bases. CDR3 sequence: CASSLGAGNTEAFF. The CDR3 DNA reads TGCGCCAGCAGCTTGGGGGCGGGAAACACTGAAGCTTTCTTT.

The rearrangement links TRBV5-1 to TRBJ2-7; 7 bases agree with TRBD1. The germline CDR1 and CDR2 sequences are SGHRS and YFSETQ. The length of the CDR3 is 18 residues. Trimming at V came to 6 bases and at J to 4 bases, leaving 22 bases not matched to a gene. In DNA, the CDR3 is TGCGCCAGCACCGCTTGGACCTCTTCGGGACAGATGGGGTACGAGCAGTACTTC. It is translated as CASTAWTSSGQMGYEQYF.

The V call is TRBV7-7, the J call TRBJ2-5; D is tentatively TRBD1 or TRBD2 (5 bases each). This CDR3 has 14 residues. V lost 5 bases and J 4 bases, leaving 14 bases between the germline ends. Per the germline V gene, CDR1 is SSHAT and CDR2 is FNYEAQ (reference sequence). The CDR3 region has the DNA TGTGCCAGCAGCCCTCGGACTGGGGGAGAGACCCAGTACTTC. It is translated as CASSPRTGGETQYF. The entire variable domain, with the rest obtained from reference TRBV7-7 and TRBJ2-5, is as follows: GAGVSQSPRYKVTKRGQDVTLRCDPISSHATLYWYQQALGQGPEFLTYFNYEAQPDKSGLPSDRFSAERPEGSISTLTIQRTEQRDSAMYRCASSPRTGGETQYFGPGTRLLVL.

The chain has TRBV11-2 and TRBJ2-1, with 8 bases aligning to TRBD2. Germline V gene lookup returns CDR1 SGHAT and CDR2 FQNNGV. The CDR3 runs 16 residues. The J segment lost 2 bases and the V segment lost 4 bases, leaving 7 bases of the junction unmatched. CDR3 DNA sequence: TGTGCCAGCAGCTCCCAGCGGGGGCGGACCTACAATGAGCAGTTCTTC. Translating gives CASSSQRGRTYNEQFF.

The rearrangement joins TRBV6-4 to TRBJ1-2; D possibly corresponds to TRBD1 (5 bases). V lost 10 bases to trimming and J lost 2 bases, with 14 bases between them. CDR1 MRHNA and CDR2 SNTAGT come from the germline V gene. The CDR3 totals 13 residues. CDR3 nucleotide sequence: TGTGCCACCAGACAGAGTGGAAACTATGGCTACACCTTC. Its translation is CATRQSGNYGYTF.

This clone has just one count. The rearrangement uses TRBV5-1 and TRBJ1-1; maybe TRBD1 (6 bases). Germline assignment: CDR1 SGHRS and CDR2 YFSETQ. The CDR3 covers 14 residues. V was pared by 7 bases and J by 1 base, with 14 bases between. CDR3 in DNA: TGCGCCAGCGCACAACAACAGGGGAACACTGAAGCTTTCTTT. Amino acids: CASAQQQGNTEAFF.

V gene TRBV19 combines with J gene TRBJ1-5; TRBD1 matches 7 bases. The CDR3 sequence is 16 residues long. Germline-derived CDR1 and CDR2 are LNHDA and SQIVND (reference sequence). The V and J ends lost 8 bases and 6 bases, in that order; junction bases with no gene match: 16. CDR3 nucleotide sequence: TGTGCCAGTCGTCAGGGGGTAGAGTGGTTGGCTCAGCCCCAGCATTTT. Amino acid sequence: CASRQGVEWLAQPQHF.

Concerning this clone itself: This CDR3 is also generated by other DNA sequences in the sample. The V gene is TRBV19, the J gene TRBJ2-1; D gene ambiguous. The CDR3 runs to 13 residues. V was shortened by 2 bases and J by 4 bases, with 6 bases between the two germline ends. Germline assignment: CDR1 LNHDA and CDR2 SQIVND (reference sequence). The CDR3 DNA is TGTGCCAGTAGTATATCCGGGTACAATGAGCAGTTCTTC. Translation gives CASSISGYNEQFF. Supplemented by reference TRBV19 and TRBJ2-1, the full variable domain reads DGGITQSPKYLFRKEGQNVTLSCEQNLNHDAMYWYRQDPGQGLRLIYYSQIVNDFQKGDIAEGYSVSREKKESFPLTVTSAQKNPTAFYLCASSISGYNEQFFGPGTRLTVL.

The chain employs TRBV10-3 and TRBJ2-5; TRBD2 matches at 9 bases. This CDR3 is built from 14 residues. V was pared by 6 bases and J by 5 bases, with 7 bases of the junction left unmatched. Germline-derived CDR1 and CDR2 are ENHRY and SYGVKD. The CDR3, as DNA: TGTGCCATCAGACCGGGACTAGCAGGGGAGACCCAGTACTTC. Its translation is CAIRPGLAGETQYF.

The chain carries TRBV5-5 and TRBJ2-3; 9 bases line up with TRBD1. The V gene end was trimmed by 5 bases and the J gene end by 7 bases; junction bases not matched to a gene: 8. The germline CDR1 and CDR2 sequences are SGHKS and YYEKEE (reference sequence). CDR3 length: 14 amino acids. The CDR3: CASRPGQGGHTQYF. In DNA form, the CDR3 reads TGTGCCAGCAGACCGGGACAGGGAGGGCATACGCAGTATTTT.

V and J are TRBV18 and TRBJ2-5, with TRBD1 as a possible D gene (5 bases). The CDR3 is 15 amino acids. V dropped 3 bases and J dropped 0 bases, with 11 bases sitting between them. CDR1 is KGHSH and CDR2 is LQKENI in the germline V gene. DNA of the CDR3: TGTGCCAGCTCACCCGACAGTTGGTACCAAGAGACCCAGTACTTC. Translating gives CASSPDSWYQETQYF.

The gene calls are TRBV4-1 and TRBJ1-5; TRBD1 matches at 9 bases. The CDR3 contains 14 residues. After removal of 3 bases from V and 6 bases from J, the junction contained 3 bases not matched to a gene. CDR1 MGHRA and CDR2 YSYEKL come from the germline V gene. The CDR3 DNA reads as TGCGCCAGCAGCCAGGGACAGGGCAGTCAGCCCCAGCATTTT. Protein: CASSQGQGSQPQHF.

This chain links TRBV6-1 with TRBJ2-1; TRBD2 matches at 10 bases. Germline loops: CDR1 MNHNS, CDR2 SASEGT. The CDR3 contains 17 residues. V shed 2 bases, J shed 7 bases, and the junction held 11 bases outside the gene matches. The CDR3 loop is CASSEWVSGGIQNEQFF. As DNA, the CDR3 is TGTGCCAGCAGTGAATGGGTTAGCGGGGGGATACAAAATGAGCAGTTCTTC.

The chain couples TRBV5-1 to TRBJ2-3; D may match TRBD1 or TRBD2 (5 bases each). This CDR3 is 14 amino acids long. CDR1 and CDR2 (germline): SGHRS, YFSETQ. V lost 6 bases and J 1 base, leaving 12 bases between the germline ends. CDR3 sequence reads: CASTPGPGTDTQYF. The CDR3 DNA sequence: TGCGCCAGCACTCCGGGGCCGGGCACAGATACGCAGTATTTT.

The chain joins TRBV19 to TRBJ2-2, with no clear D. With 1 base removed from V and 8 bases from J, the gap between germline ends came to 5 bases. CDR3 size: 12 residues. Germline loops: CDR1 LNHDA, CDR2 SQIVND (reference sequence). The CDR3 spells CASSIAGGELFF. The DNA of the CDR3 is TGTGCCAGTAGTATAGCAGGAGGGGAGCTGTTTTTT.

The genes are TRBV30 and TRBJ1-2; no clear D. Germline values: CDR1 GTSNPN, CDR2 SVGIG (reference sequence). V was cut by 3 bases and J by 5 bases, with 13 bases left in between. The CDR3 loop spans 13 amino acids. This CDR3 reads CAWRYDLGYGYTF. CDR3 nucleotide sequence: TGTGCCTGGAGGTACGACCTGGGGTATGGCTACACCTTC.